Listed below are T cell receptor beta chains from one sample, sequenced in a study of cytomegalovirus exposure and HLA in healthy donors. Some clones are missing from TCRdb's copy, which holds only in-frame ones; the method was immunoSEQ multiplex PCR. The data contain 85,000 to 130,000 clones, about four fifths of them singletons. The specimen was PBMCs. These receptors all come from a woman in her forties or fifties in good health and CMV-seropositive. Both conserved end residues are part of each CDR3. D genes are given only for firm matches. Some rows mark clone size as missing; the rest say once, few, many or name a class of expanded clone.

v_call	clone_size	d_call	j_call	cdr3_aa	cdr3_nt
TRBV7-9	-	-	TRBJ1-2	CSSSADIGGYTF	TGTTCCAGCAGCGCGGACATAGGTGGCTACACCTTC
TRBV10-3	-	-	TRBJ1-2	CAARGSANYGYTF	TGTGCCGCGAGGGGGTCGGCTAACTATGGCTACACCTTC
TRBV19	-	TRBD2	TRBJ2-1	CASQTSGGHNEQFF	TGTGCCAGCCAGACTAGCGGGGGGCACAATGAGCAGTTCTTC
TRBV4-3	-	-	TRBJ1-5	CASSQDPLTGTLGDQPQHF	TGCGCCAGCAGCCAAGATCCATTAACAGGGACCCTCGGGGATCAGCCCCAGCATTTT
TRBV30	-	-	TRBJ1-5	CAWSDKLWGSYGQPQHF	TGTGCCTGGTCCGACAAGTTATGGGGCAGCTATGGTCAGCCCCAGCATTTT
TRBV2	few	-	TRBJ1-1	CASKLDSNTEAFF	TGTGCCAGCAAACTCGACAGCAACACTGAAGCTTTCTTT
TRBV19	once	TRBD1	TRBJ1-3	CASSFWTGRLSGNTIYF	TGTGCCAGTAGTTTCTGGACAGGCCGCCTCTCTGGAAACACCATATATTTT
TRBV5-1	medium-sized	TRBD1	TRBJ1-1	CASTPYGEQGVNTEAFF	TGCGCCAGCACTCCCTACGGGGAACAGGGGGTGAACACTGAAGCTTTCTTT
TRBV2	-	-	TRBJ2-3	CASSGGAGDTQYF	TGTGCCAGCAGTGGCGGGGCTGGGGATACGCAGTATTTT
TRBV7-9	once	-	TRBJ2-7	CASSLGGGFYEQYF	TGTGCCAGCAGCTTAGGTGGGGGGTTTTACGAGCAGTACTTC
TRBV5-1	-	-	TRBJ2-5	CASSEPPETQYF	TGCGCCAGCAGCGAGCCCCCAGAGACCCAGTACTTC
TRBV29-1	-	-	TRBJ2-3	CSVMDTYGADTQYF	TGCAGCGTTATGGACACCTATGGGGCAGATACGCAGTATTTT
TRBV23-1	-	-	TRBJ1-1	CASSHLAYDKKWMNTEAFF	TGCGCCAGCAGTCACCTTGCTTATGACAAGAAATGGATGAACACTGAAGCTTTCTTT
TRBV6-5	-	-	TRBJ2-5	CALRSSSGTQYF	TGTGCCCTCCGATCCTCCTCGGGGACCCAGTACTTC
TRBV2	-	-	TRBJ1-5	CASTEVSNQPQHF	TGTGCCAGCACGGAGGTTAGCAATCAGCCCCAGCATTTT
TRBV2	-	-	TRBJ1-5	CASNGGETIRPQHF	TGTGCCAGCAACGGGGGGGAGACCATCCGGCCCCAGCATTTT
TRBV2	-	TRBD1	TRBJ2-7	CASSGDRGSSYEQYF	TGTGCCAGCAGTGGGGACAGGGGGAGCTCCTACGAGCAGTACTTC
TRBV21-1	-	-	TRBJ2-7	CASSETGKYYEQYF	TGTGCCAGCAGCGAGACAGGGAAATACTACGAGCAGTACTTC
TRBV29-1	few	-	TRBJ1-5	CSVAPGVNQPQHF	TGCAGCGTTGCGCCAGGGGTTAATCAGCCCCAGCATTTT
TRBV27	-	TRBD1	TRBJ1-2	CASSSIPPGQGIHGYTF	TGTGCCAGCAGTTCCATCCCTCCGGGACAGGGGATCCATGGCTACACCTTC
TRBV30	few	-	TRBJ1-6	CAWSGQVNSPLHF	TGTGCCTGGAGTGGGCAAGTTAATTCACCCCTCCACTTT
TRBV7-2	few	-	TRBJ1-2	CASSLAQGRNYGYTF	TGTGCCAGCAGCTTAGCTCAGGGCCGTAACTATGGCTACACCTTC
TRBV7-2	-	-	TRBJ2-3	CASAPRRGIGLNTQYF	TGTGCCAGCGCCCCGCGCCGGGGGATAGGTCTGAATACGCAGTATTTT
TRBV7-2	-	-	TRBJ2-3	CASSFVVTDTQYF	TGTGCCAGCAGCTTTGTAGTCACAGATACGCAGTATTTT
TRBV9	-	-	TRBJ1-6	CASSVGGGYNSPLHF	TGTGCCAGCAGCGTAGGGGGAGGCTATAATTCACCCCTCCACTTT
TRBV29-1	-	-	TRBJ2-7	CSVRSGVKEQYF	TGCAGCGTGCGGTCCGGGGTAAAGGAGCAGTACTTC
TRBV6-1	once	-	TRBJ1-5	CASSEVGTAPGNQPQHF	TGTGCCAGCAGTGAAGTTGGTACAGCCCCGGGGAATCAGCCCCAGCATTTT
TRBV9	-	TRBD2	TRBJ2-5	CASSLTERGEETQYF	TGTGCCAGCAGCCTCACTGAGCGGGGGGAAGAGACCCAGTACTTC
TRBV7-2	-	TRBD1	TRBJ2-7	CASSFGTVNYEQYF	TGTGCCAGCAGTTTCGGGACAGTAAACTACGAGCAGTACTTC
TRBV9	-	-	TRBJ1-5	CASSVVQGMQPQHF	TGTGCCAGCAGCGTAGTTCAGGGGATGCAGCCCCAGCATTTT
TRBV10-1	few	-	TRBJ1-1	CASSERANEAFF	TGCGCCAGCAGTGAGCGCGCCAATGAAGCTTTCTTT
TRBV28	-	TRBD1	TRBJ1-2	CASSYTGGRGLGGYTF	TGTGCCAGCAGTTATACGGGCGGCAGGGGGCTTGGTGGCTACACCTTC
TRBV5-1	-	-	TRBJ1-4	CASSPIDSNEKLFF	TGCGCCAGCAGCCCCATAGATTCTAATGAAAAACTGTTTTTT
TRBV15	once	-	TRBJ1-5	CATSRRTGTYLHQPQHF	TGTGCCACCAGCAGACGTACAGGGACATATTTGCATCAGCCCCAGCATTTT
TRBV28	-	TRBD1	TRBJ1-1	CASSSPDRDHTEAFF	TGTGCCAGCAGTTCCCCGGACAGGGACCACACTGAAGCTTTCTTT
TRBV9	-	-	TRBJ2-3	CASSVDPGRRTDTQYF	TGTGCCAGCAGCGTAGATCCAGGGCGTCGCACAGATACGCAGTATTTT
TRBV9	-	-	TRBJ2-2	CASSAQSYTGELFF	TGTGCCAGCAGCGCACAGAGTTACACCGGGGAGCTGTTTTTT
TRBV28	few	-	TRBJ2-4	CASSFARTENIQYF	TGTGCCAGCAGTTTCGCCAGGACAGAAAACATTCAGTACTTC
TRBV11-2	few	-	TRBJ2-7	CASSLDLSTVSPYEQYF	TGTGCCAGCAGCTTAGATCTATCGACAGTCTCTCCCTACGAGCAGTACTTC
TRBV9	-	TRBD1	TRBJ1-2	CASSARRDRGTGYTF	TGTGCCAGCAGCGCGCGCCGGGACAGGGGGACTGGCTACACCTTC
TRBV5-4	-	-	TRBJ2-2	CASRWGGPNTGELFF	TGTGCCAGCAGATGGGGGGGGCCCAACACCGGGGAGCTGTTTTTT
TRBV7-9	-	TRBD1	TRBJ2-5	CASSIATGRGETQYF	TGTGCCAGCAGCATAGCGACAGGGCGAGGGGAGACCCAGTACTTC
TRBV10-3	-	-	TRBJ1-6	CAISGDNSPLHF	TGTGCCATCTCGGGGGACAATTCACCCCTCCACTTT
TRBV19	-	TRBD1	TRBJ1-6	CASSPQGENSPLHF	TGTGCCAGTAGCCCGCAGGGGGAGAATTCACCCCTCCACTTT